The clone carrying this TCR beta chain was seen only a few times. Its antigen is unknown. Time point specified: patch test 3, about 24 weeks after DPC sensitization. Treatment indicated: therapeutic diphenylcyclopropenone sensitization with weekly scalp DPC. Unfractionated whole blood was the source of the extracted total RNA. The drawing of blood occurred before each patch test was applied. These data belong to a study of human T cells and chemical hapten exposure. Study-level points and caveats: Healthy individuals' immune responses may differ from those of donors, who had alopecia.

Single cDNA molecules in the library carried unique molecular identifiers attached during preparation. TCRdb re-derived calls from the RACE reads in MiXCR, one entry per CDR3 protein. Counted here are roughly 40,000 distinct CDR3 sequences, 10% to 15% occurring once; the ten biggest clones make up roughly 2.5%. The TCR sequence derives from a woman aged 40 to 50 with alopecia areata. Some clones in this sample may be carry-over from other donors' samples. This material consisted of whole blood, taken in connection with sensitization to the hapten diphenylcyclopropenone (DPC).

This CDR3 is CSVFSGPYGYTF. CDR3 in DNA: TGCAGCGTGTTCTCAGGGCCCTATGGCTACACCTTC. This sequence joins TRBV29-1 and TRBJ1-2; D may be TRBD1 (5 bases). The CDR3 extends over 12 amino acids. The germline CDR1 and CDR2 sequences are SQVTM and ANQGSEA. Trimming took 6 bases from V and 4 from J, leaving 12 bases between them.